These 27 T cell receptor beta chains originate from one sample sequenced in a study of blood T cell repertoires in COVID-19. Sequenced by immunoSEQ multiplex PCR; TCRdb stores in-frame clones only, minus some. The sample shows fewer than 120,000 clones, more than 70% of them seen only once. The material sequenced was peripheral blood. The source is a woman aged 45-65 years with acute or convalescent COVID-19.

Written as DNA, the CDR3 is TGCGCCAGCAGCTTGGATGGGAGACAGGGGTACAATGAGCAGTTCTTC. Translation gives CASSLDGRQGYNEQFF. The gene calls are TRBV5-1 and TRBJ2-1, with 8 bases that match TRBD1. V trimming: 0 bases; J trimming: 4 bases; junction bases outside the gene matches: 6. The CDR3 has 16 amino acids. Germline assignment: CDR1 SGHRS and CDR2 YFSETQ.

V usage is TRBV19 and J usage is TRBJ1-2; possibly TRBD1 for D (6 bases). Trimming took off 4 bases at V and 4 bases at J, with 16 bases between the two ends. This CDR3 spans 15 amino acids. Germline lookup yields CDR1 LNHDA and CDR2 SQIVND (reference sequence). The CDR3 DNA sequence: TGTGCCAGTAGTACTTCAGGGGCGCAGGTCTATGGCTACACCTTC. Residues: CASSTSGAQVYGYTF.

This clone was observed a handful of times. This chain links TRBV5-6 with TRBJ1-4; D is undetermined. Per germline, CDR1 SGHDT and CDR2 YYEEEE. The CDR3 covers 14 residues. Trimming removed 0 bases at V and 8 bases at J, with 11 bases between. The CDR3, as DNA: TGTGCCAGCAGCTTGGCGTCGGTCGGGGAAAAACTGTTTTTT. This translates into CASSLASVGEKLFF.

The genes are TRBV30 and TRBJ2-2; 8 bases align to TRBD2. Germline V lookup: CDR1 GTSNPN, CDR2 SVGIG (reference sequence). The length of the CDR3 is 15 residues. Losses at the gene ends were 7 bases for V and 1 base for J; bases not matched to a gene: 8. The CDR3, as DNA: TGTGCCTTAGCAGCGGGAGTGGTGAACACCGGGGAGCTGTTTTTT. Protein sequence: CALAAGVVNTGELFF.

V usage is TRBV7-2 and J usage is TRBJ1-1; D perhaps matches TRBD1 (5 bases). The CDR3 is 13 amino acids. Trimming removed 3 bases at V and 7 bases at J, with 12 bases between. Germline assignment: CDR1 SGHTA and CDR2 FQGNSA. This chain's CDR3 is CASSFPGGSEAFF. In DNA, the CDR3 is TGTGCCAGCAGCTTTCCGGGGGGTAGTGAAGCTTTCTTT.

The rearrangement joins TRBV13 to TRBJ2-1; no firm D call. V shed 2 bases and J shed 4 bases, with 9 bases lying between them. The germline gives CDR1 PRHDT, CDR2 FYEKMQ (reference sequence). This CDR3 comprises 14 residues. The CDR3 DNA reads TGTGCCAGCAGCTTAAAAAGCAAGTACAATGAGCAGTTCTTC. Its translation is CASSLKSKYNEQFF.

DNA for the CDR3: TGTGCAAGTCGCTTAGTTACTAGCGGGAGAGTGGGCGGGGAGCTGTTTTTT. This sequence encodes CASRLVTSGRVGGELFF. The rearrangement links TRBV12-2 to TRBJ2-2; TRBD2 was called by the table and not checked on the DNA. TRBV12-2 is designated a pseudogene. This CDR3 region has 17 residues.

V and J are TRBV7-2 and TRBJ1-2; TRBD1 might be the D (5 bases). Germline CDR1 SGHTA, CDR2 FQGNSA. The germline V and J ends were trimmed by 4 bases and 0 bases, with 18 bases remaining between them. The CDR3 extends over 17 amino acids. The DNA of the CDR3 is TGTGCCAGCAGCTCTTCAGGTGTGGGGCAGACTAACTATGGCTACACCTTC. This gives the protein CASSSSGVGQTNYGYTF.

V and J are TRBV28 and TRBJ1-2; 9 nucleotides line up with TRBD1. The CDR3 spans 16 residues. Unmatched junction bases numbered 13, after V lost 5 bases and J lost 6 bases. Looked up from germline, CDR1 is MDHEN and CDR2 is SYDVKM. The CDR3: CASSPNPPNRGHGYTF. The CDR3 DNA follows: TGTGCCAGCAGTCCCAACCCCCCCAACAGGGGGCATGGCTACACCTTC.

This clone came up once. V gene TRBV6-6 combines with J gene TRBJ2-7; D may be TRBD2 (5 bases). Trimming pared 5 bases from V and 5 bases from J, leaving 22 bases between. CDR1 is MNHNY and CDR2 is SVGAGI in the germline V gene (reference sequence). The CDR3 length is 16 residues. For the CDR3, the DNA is TGTGCCAGCAGTCTCCCATCCGGGGTGGACGTCAACGAGCAGTACTTC. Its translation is CASSLPSGVDVNEQYF.

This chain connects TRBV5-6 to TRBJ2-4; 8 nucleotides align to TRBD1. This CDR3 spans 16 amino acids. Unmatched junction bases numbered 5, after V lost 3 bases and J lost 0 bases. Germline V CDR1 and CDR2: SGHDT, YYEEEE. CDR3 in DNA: TGTGCCAGCAGCTCTCGGACAGGGATAGCCAAAAACATTCAGTACTTC. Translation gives CASSSRTGIAKNIQYF.

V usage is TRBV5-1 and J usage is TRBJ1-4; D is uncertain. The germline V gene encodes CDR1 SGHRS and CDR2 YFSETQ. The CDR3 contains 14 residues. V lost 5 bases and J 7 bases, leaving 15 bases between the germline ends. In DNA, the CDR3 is TGCGCCAGCAGACCGGGTTCTGTCGCTGAAAAACTGTTTTTT. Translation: CASRPGSVAEKLFF.

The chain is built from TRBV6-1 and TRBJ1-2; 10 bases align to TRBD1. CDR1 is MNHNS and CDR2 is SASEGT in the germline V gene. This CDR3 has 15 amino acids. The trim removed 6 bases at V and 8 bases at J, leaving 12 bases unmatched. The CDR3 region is CASRGTGARPGGYTF. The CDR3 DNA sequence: TGTGCCAGCAGAGGGACAGGGGCGCGACCGGGGGGCTACACCTTC.

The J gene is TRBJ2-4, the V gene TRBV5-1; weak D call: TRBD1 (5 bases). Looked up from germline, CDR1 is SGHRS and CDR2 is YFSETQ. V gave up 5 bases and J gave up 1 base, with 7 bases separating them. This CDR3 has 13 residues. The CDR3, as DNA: TGCGCCAGCAGAGGGGTGGCCAAAAACATTCAGTACTTC. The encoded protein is CASRGVAKNIQYF.

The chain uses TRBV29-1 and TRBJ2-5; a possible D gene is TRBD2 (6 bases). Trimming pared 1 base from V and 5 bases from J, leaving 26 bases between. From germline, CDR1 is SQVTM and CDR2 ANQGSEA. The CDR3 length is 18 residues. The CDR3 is CSVEVGPWRGRPGETQYF. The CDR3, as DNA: TGCAGCGTTGAAGTTGGACCATGGAGGGGCCGGCCCGGCGAGACCCAGTACTTC.

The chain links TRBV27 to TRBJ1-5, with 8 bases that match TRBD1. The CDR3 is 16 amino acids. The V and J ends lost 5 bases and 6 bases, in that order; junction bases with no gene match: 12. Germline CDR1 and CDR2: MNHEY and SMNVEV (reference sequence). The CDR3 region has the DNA TGTGCCAGCAGTCTCCTACCGACAGGGGCGGGTCAGCCCCAGCATTTT. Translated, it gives CASSLLPTGAGQPQHF.

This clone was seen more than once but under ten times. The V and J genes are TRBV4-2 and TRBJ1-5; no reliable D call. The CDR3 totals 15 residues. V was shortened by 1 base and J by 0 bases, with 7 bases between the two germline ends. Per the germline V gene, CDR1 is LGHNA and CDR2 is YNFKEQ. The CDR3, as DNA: TGTGCCAGCAGCCAAGGCGAGAATAGCAATCAGCCCCAGCATTTT. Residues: CASSQGENSNQPQHF.

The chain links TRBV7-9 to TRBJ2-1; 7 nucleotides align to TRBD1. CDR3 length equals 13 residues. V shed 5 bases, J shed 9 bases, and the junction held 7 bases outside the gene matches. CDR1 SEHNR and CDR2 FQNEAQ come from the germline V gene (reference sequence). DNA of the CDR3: TGTGCCAGCAGCCGTACAGGGGTGGGTGAGCAGTTCTTC. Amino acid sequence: CASSRTGVGEQFF.

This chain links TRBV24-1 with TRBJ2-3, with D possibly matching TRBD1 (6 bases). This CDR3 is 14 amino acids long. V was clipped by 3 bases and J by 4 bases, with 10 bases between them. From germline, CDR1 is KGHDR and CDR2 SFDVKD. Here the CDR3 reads CATSDTQGADTQYF. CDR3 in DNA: TGTGCCACCAGTGATACACAGGGCGCAGATACGCAGTATTTT.

The CDR3 DNA is TGTGCCAGCAGTCCTCGTCAGGTTAATCAGCCCCAGCATTTT. Amino acid sequence: CASSPRQVNQPQHF. The chain carries TRBV6-5 and TRBJ1-5; D unresolved. The CDR3 has 14 amino acids. From germline, CDR1 is MNHEY and CDR2 SVGAGI. The germline V and J ends were trimmed by 5 bases and 4 bases, with 12 bases remaining between them.

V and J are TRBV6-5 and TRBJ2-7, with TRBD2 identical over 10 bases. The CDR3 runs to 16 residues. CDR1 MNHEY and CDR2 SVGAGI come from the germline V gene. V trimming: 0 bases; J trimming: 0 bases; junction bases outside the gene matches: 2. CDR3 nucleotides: TGTGCCAGCAGTTACTCGATAGCGGGAGGCTCCTACGAGCAGTACTTC. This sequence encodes CASSYSIAGGSYEQYF.

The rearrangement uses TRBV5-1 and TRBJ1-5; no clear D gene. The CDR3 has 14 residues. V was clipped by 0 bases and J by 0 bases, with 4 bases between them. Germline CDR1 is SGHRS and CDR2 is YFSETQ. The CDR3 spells CASSLDNSNQPQHF. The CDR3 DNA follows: TGCGCCAGCAGCTTGGATAATAGCAATCAGCCCCAGCATTTT.

The CDR3 here is CASSSHTGAGTEAFF. The CDR3 region has the DNA TGTGCCAGTAGTAGCCACACAGGGGCCGGCACTGAAGCTTTCTTT. V gene TRBV19 combines with J gene TRBJ1-1, with 7 nucleotides matching TRBD1. J was trimmed by 4 bases and V by 4 bases; bases with no gene match: 9. The germline V gene has CDR1 LNHDA and CDR2 SQIVND (reference sequence). There are 15 residues in the CDR3.

The CDR3 sequence is CASRDRVSNQPQHF. CDR3 nucleotides: TGTGCCAGCAGAGACAGGGTTAGCAATCAGCCCCAGCATTTT. This rearrangement joins TRBV2 to TRBJ1-5, with TRBD1 matching over 7 bases. CDR3 size: 14 residues. V lost 6 bases and J lost 0; bases outside the gene matches: 2. CDR1 and CDR2 from the germline V gene are SNHLY and FYNNEI.

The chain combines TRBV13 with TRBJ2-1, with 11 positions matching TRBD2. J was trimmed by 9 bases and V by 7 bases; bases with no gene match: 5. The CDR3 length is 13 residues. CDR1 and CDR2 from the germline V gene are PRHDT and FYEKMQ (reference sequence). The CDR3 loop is CASKLAGDLEQFF. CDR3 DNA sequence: TGTGCCAGCAAACTAGCGGGAGATCTTGAGCAGTTCTTC.

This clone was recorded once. In DNA, the CDR3 is TGTGCCAGCAGGGCGGGGGATACAGATACGCAGTATTTT. Translating gives CASRAGDTDTQYF. The chain is built from TRBV6-6 and TRBJ2-3; 7 nucleotides match TRBD2. The J segment lost 3 bases and the V segment lost 6 bases, leaving 3 bases of the junction unmatched. CDR1 and CDR2 (germline): MNHNY, SVGAGI (reference sequence). The CDR3 sequence is 13 residues long.

CDR3 sequence (DNA): TGTGCCAGCAGTACCGACAGCCTGAACACTGAAGCTTTCTTT. It is translated as CASSTDSLNTEAFF. The chain is built from TRBV6-5 and TRBJ1-1; maybe TRBD1 (5 bases). Germline V gene data show CDR1 as MNHEY and CDR2 as SVGAGI. The V gene lost 5 bases and the J gene lost 0 bases, with 10 bases spanning the gap. This CDR3 comprises 14 residues.